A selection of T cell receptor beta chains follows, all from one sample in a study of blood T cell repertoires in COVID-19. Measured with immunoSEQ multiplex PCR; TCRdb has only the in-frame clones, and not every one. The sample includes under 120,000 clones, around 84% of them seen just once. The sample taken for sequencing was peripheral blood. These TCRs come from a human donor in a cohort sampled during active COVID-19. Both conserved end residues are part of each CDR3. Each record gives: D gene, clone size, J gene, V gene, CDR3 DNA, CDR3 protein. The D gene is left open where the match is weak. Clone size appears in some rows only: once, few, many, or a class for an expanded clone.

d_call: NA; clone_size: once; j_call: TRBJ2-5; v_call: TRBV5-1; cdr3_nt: TGCGCCAGCAAGGGGGAAGAGACCCAGTACTTC; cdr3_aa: CASKGEETQYF
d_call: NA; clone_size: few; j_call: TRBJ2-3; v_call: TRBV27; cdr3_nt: TGTGCCAGCAGTTTGACACGCACAGATACGCAGTATTTT; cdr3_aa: CASSLTRTDTQYF
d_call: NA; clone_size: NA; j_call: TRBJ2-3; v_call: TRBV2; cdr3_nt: TGTGCCAGCAGTGCACTGGGAGGAGGCACAGATACGCAGTATTTT; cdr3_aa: CASSALGGGTDTQYF
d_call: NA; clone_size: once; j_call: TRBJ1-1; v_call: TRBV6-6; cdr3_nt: TGTGCCAGCAGTTACGCGGAGGCAAACACTGAAGCTTTCTTT; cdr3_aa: CASSYAEANTEAFF
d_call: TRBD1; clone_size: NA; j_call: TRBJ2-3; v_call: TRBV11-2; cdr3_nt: TGTGCCAGCAGCTTGGGACAGGGACCCCTCACAGATACGCAGTATTTT; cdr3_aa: CASSLGQGPLTDTQYF
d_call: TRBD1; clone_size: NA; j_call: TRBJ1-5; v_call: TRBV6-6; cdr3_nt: TGTGCCAGCAGTCCGGGACAGGGTGTTTTGAGCAATCAGCCCCAGCATTTT; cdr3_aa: CASSPGQGVLSNQPQHF
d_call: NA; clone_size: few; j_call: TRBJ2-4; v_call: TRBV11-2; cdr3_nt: TGTGCCAGCAGCCCCTCAGGGGAAGGAAACATTCAGTACTTC; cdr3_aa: CASSPSGEGNIQYF
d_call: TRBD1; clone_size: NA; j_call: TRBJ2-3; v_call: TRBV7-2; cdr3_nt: TGTGCCAGCAGACGCAACCCGGGACAGCTAATCACAGATACGCAGTATTTT; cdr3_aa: CASRRNPGQLITDTQYF
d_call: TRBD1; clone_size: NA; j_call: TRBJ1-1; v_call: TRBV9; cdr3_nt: TGTGCCAGCAGCGCTAGGGACAGGTTGAACACTGAAGCTTTCTTT; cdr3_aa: CASSARDRLNTEAFF
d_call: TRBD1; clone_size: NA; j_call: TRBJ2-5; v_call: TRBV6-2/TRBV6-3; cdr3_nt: TGTGCCAGCAGTTCCTGGGGACAGGGCAGGGGGGAAGAGACCCAGTACTTC; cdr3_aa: CASSSWGQGRGEETQYF
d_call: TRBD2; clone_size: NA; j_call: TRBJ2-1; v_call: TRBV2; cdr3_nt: TGTGCCAGCAGTGACCTGATAGCGGGAAGTGATGAGCAGTTCTTC; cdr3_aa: CASSDLIAGSDEQFF
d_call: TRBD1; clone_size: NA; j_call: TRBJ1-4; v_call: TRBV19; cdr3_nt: TGTGCCAGTGGCGGGACAGCAACTAATGAAAAACTGTTTTTT; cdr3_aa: CASGGTATNEKLFF
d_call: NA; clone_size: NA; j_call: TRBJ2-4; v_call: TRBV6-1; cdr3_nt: TGTGCCAGCAGTGAAGAGGGCACATGGGGAGGTCTAGCCAAAAACATTCAGTACTTC; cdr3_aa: CASSEEGTWGGLAKNIQYF
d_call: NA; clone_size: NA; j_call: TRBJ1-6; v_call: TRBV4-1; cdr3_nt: TGCGCCAGCAGCCAAGATCGAAGGGAGGGATGGGGTTCACCCCTCCACTTT; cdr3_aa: CASSQDRREGWGSPLHF
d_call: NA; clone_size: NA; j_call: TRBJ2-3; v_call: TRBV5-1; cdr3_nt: TGCGCCAGCAGCTCAGGGACAATCACAGATACGCAGTATTTT; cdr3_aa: CASSSGTITDTQYF
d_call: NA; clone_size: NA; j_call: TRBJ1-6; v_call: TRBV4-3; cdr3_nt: TGCGCCAGCAGCCCCCTGGACAGCAATAATTCACCCCTCCACTTT; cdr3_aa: CASSPLDSNNSPLHF
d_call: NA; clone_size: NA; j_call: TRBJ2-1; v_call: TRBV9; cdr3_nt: TGTGCCAGCGGCCGGTCGGAGGCCACCTACAATGAGCAGTTCTTC; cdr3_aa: CASGRSEATYNEQFF
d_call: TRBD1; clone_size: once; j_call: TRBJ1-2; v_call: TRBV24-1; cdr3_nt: TGTGCCACCAGTGATTCCGGGACAGGTGGGCTTGGTAGGGGCTACACCTTC; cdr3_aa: CATSDSGTGGLGRGYTF
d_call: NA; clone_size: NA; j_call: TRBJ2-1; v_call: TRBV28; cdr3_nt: TGTGCCAGCAGTTTATCCCGGGACTCGCTGTACAATGAGCAGTTCTTC; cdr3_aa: CASSLSRDSLYNEQFF
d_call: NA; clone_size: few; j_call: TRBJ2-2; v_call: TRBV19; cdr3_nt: TGTGCCAGTAATATAGCGGAGGGGAACACCGGGGAGCTGTTTTTT; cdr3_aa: CASNIAEGNTGELFF
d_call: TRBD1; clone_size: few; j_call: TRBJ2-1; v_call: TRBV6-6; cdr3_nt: TGTGCCAGCAGTTATGGGACAGGGGGGATCAATGAGCAGTTCTTC; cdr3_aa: CASSYGTGGINEQFF
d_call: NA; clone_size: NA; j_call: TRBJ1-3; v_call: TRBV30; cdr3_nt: TGTGCCTGGAGTCTCTTGGGAAACACCATATATTTT; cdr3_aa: CAWSLLGNTIYF
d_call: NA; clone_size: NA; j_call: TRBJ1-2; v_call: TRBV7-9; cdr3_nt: TGTGCCAGCAGCTTAGTCCAGGGTGAAAATGGCTACACCTTC; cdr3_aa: CASSLVQGENGYTF
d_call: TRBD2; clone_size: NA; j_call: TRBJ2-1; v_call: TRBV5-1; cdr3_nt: TGCGCCAGCAGCTTGGGAGATTTCGGGAGGGGGACCAATGAGCAGTTCTTC; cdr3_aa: CASSLGDFGRGTNEQFF
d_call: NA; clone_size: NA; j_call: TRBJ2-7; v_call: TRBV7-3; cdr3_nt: TGTGCCAGCAGCTTAACGTTCGCGGGCGAGCAGTACTTC; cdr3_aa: CASSLTFAGEQYF
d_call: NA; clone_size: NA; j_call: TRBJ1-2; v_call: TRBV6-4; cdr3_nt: TGTGCCAGCAGTGAAAGGGGCGGAACGGGCTACACCTTC; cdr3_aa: CASSERGGTGYTF
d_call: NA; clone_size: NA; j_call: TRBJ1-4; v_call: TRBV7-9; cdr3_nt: TGTGCCAGCAGCGTAGGATCTCCGGCTAATGAAAAACTGTTTTTT; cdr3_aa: CASSVGSPANEKLFF
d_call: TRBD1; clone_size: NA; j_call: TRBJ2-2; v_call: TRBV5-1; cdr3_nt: TGCGCCAGCAGCTCGGGGACAGGTTCGAACACCGGGGAGCTGTTTTTT; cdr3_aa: CASSSGTGSNTGELFF
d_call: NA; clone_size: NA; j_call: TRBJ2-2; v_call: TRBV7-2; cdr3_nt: TGTGCCAGCAGCTACCAGGGGAAGGTAACCGGGGAGCTGTTTTTT; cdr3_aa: CASSYQGKVTGELFF
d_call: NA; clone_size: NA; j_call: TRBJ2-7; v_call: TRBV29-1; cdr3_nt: TGCAGCGTTCGTAAAGCCCCCTACGAGCAGTACTTC; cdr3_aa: CSVRKAPYEQYF
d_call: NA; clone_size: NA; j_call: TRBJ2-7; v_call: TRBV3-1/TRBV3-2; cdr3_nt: TGTGCCAGCAGCCAAGTGGACACCGGCGGGGGCTCCGAGCAGTACTTC; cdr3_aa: CASSQVDTGGGSEQYF
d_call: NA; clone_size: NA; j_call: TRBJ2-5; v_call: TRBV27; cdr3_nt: TGTGCCAGCAGGGGGGACACTAGGGTAGAGACCCAGTACTTC; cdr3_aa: CASRGDTRVETQYF
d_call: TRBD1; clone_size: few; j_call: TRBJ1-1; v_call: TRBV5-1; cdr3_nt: TGCGCCAGCAGCCCCACAGGGGTAAGTGAAGCTTTCTTT; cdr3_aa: CASSPTGVSEAFF
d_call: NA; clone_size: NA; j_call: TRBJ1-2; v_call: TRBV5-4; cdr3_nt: TGTGCCAGCAGCGGGGAGAGCCCAGTCAACTATGGCTACACCTTC; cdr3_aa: CASSGESPVNYGYTF
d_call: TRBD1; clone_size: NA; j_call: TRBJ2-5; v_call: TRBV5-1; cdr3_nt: TGCGCCAGCAGCCCTCTGACAGGGGGAGAGACCCAGTACTTC; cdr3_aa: CASSPLTGGETQYF
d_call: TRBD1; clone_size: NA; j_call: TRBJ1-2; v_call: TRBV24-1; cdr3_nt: TGTGCCACCAGTACCGGACAGGGGACGGGGGGCTACACCTTC; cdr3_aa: CATSTGQGTGGYTF
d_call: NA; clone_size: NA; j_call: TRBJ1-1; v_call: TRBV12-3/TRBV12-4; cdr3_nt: TGTGCCAGCAGTTACAGCACTGAAGCTTTCTTT; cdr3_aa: CASSYSTEAFF
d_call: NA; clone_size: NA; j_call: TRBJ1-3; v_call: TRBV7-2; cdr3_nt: TGTGCCAGCAGCTCTAGGGAGGGCAGTGGAAACACCATATATTTT; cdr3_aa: CASSSREGSGNTIYF
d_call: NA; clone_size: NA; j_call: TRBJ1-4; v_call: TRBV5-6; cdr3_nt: TGTGCCAGCAGCTTGAGGGGTGCAACTAATGAAAAACTGTTTTTT; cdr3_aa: CASSLRGATNEKLFF
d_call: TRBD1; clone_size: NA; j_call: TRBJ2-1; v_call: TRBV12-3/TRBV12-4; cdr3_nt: TGTGCCAGTAGACAGGGGGCAAATGAGCAGTTCTTC; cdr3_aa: CASRQGANEQFF
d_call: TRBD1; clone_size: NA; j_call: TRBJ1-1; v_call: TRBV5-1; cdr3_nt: TGCGCCAGCAGCTTGATACAGGGGATGAACACTGAAGCTTTCTTT; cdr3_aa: CASSLIQGMNTEAFF
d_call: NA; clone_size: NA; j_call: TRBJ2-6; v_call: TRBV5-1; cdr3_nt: TGCGCCAGCAGCTTGGCCAGTACCTCTGGGGCCAACGTCCTGACTTTC; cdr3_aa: CASSLASTSGANVLTF
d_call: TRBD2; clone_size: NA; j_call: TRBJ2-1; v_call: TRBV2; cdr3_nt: TGTGCCAGCAGCAGAGAACTAGCGTCGGAGCAGTTCTTC; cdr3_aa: CASSRELASEQFF
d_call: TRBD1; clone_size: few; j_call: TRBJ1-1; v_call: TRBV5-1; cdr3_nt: TGCGCCAGCAGCTTAGGGACAGGGGGAGAGAACACTGAAGCTTTCTTT; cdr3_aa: CASSLGTGGENTEAFF